The 29 T cell receptor beta chains reported below all come from one sample, sequenced in a study of liver allograft versus peripheral blood T cells. Study context: Intrahepatic T cell receptor repertoires from transplanted livers were compared against repertoires in recipients' peripheral blood.

TCRdb called the reads again in MiXCR, with one record for every CDR3 protein. The repertoire holds just over 5,000 distinct CDR3 sequences, with 17% as singletons. Every receptor here comes from a human patient who had a liver transplant. These T cells may partly come from the graft donor.

This clonotype was recorded many times. The chain has TRBV19 and TRBJ1-5; possibly TRBD1 for D (5 bases). The length of the CDR3 is 15 residues. With 3 bases removed from V and 5 bases from J, the gap between germline ends came to 14 bases. CDR1 is LNHDA and CDR2 is SQIVND in the germline V gene (reference sequence). The CDR3, as DNA: TGTGCCAGTAGTATTCAAGGGGCTTCATATCAGCCCCAGCATTTT. Protein sequence: CASSIQGASYQPQHF.

This clonotype was observed a few times. The chain employs TRBV9 and TRBJ2-1; 9 positions match TRBD1. Germline loops: CDR1 SGDLS, CDR2 YYNGEE. Trimming cost V 0 bases and J 0 bases; bases outside gene matches: 7. The CDR3 spans 18 residues. The DNA of the CDR3 is TGTGCCAGCAGCGTAGCTACAGGGGGCATTATCTCCTACAATGAGCAGTTCTTC. It encodes CASSVATGGIISYNEQFF.

The genes are TRBV12-3 or TRBV12-4 and TRBJ2-2, with TRBD1 matching 10 bases. The CDR3 is made up of 17 amino acids. V was pared by 4 bases and J by 6 bases, with 11 bases of the junction left unmatched. The CDR3 spells CASSSALGQGVSGELFF. Written as DNA, the CDR3 is TGTGCCAGCAGTTCGGCGCTCGGACAGGGGGTTTCCGGGGAGCTGTTTTTT.

This clonotype was seen only a few times. The genes are TRBV27 and TRBJ1-5, with a possible D match to TRBD1 (6 bases). Germline V CDR1 and CDR2: MNHEY, SMNVEV (reference sequence). Trimming took 2 bases from V and 3 from J, leaving 17 bases between them. CDR3 length equals 17 residues. CDR3 in amino acids: CASSLGSIDRNNQPQHF. The CDR3 coding sequence is TGTGCCAGCAGTTTAGGGTCTATTGACAGGAACAATCAGCCCCAGCATTTT.

The gene calls are TRBV7-9 and TRBJ2-5, with D uncertain. CDR1 and CDR2 from the germline V gene are SEHNR and FQNEAQ (reference sequence). This CDR3 is 14 amino acids long. Trimming took 5 bases from V and 5 from J, leaving 15 bases between them. The CDR3 region has the DNA TGTGCCAGCAGCCCCCCCAGCTCATGGGAGACCCAGTACTTC. Translated, it gives CASSPPSSWETQYF.

This clonotype was seen many times. This chain uses TRBV19 with TRBJ1-1; D is undetermined. Germline V gene lookup returns CDR1 LNHDA and CDR2 SQIVND (reference sequence). V was cut by 1 base and J by 0 bases, with 6 bases left in between. CDR3 length: 14 residues. The CDR3: CASSIAVMNTEAFF. The CDR3 DNA reads as TGTGCCAGTAGTATAGCAGTAATGAACACTGAAGCTTTCTTT.

This clonotype has at least ten counts. V usage is TRBV6-1 and J usage is TRBJ2-3; the D gene is possibly TRBD1 (6 bases). Germline CDR1 MNHNS, CDR2 SASEGT. The CDR3 extends over 14 amino acids. Trimming pared 4 bases from V and 3 bases from J, leaving 11 bases between. CDR3 loop: CASSGAGETDTQYF. CDR3 nucleotides: TGTGCCAGCAGTGGAGCAGGGGAAACAGATACGCAGTATTTT.

This chain connects TRBV20-1 to TRBJ1-1, with TRBD1 matching 7 bases. The V gene's germline CDR1 is DFQATT and CDR2 SNEGSKA (reference sequence). The CDR3 is made up of 16 amino acids. Trimming at V came to 4 bases and at J to 3 bases, leaving 14 bases not matched to a gene. In nucleotides, the CDR3 is TGCAGTGCTACCAAGGGACAGACCATTGGGGACACTGAAGCTTTCTTT. Translating gives CSATKGQTIGDTEAFF.

The chain employs TRBV5-5 and TRBJ1-5; D unclear. V lost 0 bases and J 2 bases, leaving 9 bases between the germline ends. Germline CDR1 SGHKS, CDR2 YYEKEE (reference sequence). This CDR3 comprises 15 residues. CDR3 sequence (DNA): TGTGCCAGCAGCTTGGGCCGGCAAGGCAATCAGCCCCAGCATTTT. As protein: CASSLGRQGNQPQHF.

Comments on this clonotype: It may be a read error: a sequence one base away is much more abundant. The conserved closing phenylalanine or tryptophan is absent in this CDR3, likely reflecting a read error. The gene calls are TRBV10-3 and TRBJ2-7; 7 bases agree with TRBD2. With 5 bases clipped from V and 0 bases from J, the junction kept 1 base outside the gene matches. From germline, CDR1 is ENHRY and CDR2 SYGVKD. There are 13 residues in the CDR3. CDR3 protein: CAISRGDSYEQYL. Written as DNA, the CDR3 is TGTGCCATCAGTCGGGGGGACTCCTACGAGCAGTACCTC.

The table lists this clonotype with many counts. The chain carries TRBV15 and TRBJ2-1, with unresolved D. V gave up 6 bases and J gave up 6 bases, with 18 bases separating them. This CDR3 is built from 15 residues. Germline CDR1 and CDR2: LNHNV and YYDKDF (reference sequence). The CDR3 DNA is TGTGCCACCAGTTTGGCTAGGCTCTCGGGCAATGAGCAGTTCTTC. It translates to CATSLARLSGNEQFF.

This clonotype is classed as medium-sized. The chain carries TRBV15 and TRBJ2-3, with 9 bases aligning to TRBD2. CDR1 is LNHNV, CDR2 YYDKDF, per germline (reference sequence). The CDR3 contains 16 residues. After removal of 5 bases from V and 3 bases from J, the junction contained 9 bases not matched to a gene. CDR3 DNA sequence: TGTGCCACCAGCGGAGGACTAGCGATAGGGACAGATACGCAGTATTTT. Amino acid sequence: CATSGGLAIGTDTQYF.

This clonotype was found a few times. The chain couples TRBV7-9 to TRBJ2-3; D remains ambiguous. The germline V gene has CDR1 SEHNR and CDR2 FQNEAQ (reference sequence). Trimming cost V 1 base and J 1 base, with 6 bases left between them. This CDR3 is 14 amino acids long. The CDR3 coding sequence is TGTGCCAGCAGCTTAGATGGGGGCACAGATACGCAGTATTTT. This codes for CASSLDGGTDTQYF.

This clonotype showed up many times. The chain has TRBV7-9 and TRBJ2-1; no clear D gene. This CDR3 contains 14 residues. The V gene lost 4 bases and the J gene lost 0 bases, with 7 bases spanning the gap. Germline V gene data show CDR1 as SEHNR and CDR2 as FQNEAQ (reference sequence). CDR3 sequence (DNA): TGTGCCAGCAGCTCATTGAACTCCTACAATGAGCAGTTCTTC. Translated, it gives CASSSLNSYNEQFF.

This clonotype was recorded at least ten times. J is TRBJ2-2 and V is TRBV7-3; perhaps TRBD2 as D (6 bases). Trimming took off 3 bases at V and 7 bases at J, with 21 bases between the two ends. Germline V gene data show CDR1 as SGHTA and CDR2 as FQGTGA. This CDR3 has 17 amino acids. CDR3 amino acids: CASSLSPGLASSGELFF. CDR3 nucleotide sequence: TGTGCCAGCAGCTTGTCACCGGGACTGGCCTCGAGCGGGGAGCTGTTTTTT.

As for this clonotype: A far more abundant clone sits one base away, making this likely a read error. The chain carries TRBV19 and TRBJ2-7; D possibly corresponds to TRBD2 (6 bases). V shed 9 bases and J shed 7 bases, with 25 bases lying between them. Germline CDR1 and CDR2: LNHDA and SQIVND (reference sequence). The length of the CDR3 is 15 residues. The CDR3 reads CASSEGIRSYNEQYF. As DNA, the CDR3 is TGTGCCAGCTCGGAGGGAATTAGGTCCTACAATGAGCAGTACTTC.

This clonotype was seen repeatedly, ten times or more. The chain recombines TRBV6-2 or TRBV6-3 with TRBJ2-1; no definite D call. CDR1 and CDR2 from the germline V gene are MNHEY and SVGEGT. Trimming pared 5 bases from V and 2 bases from J, leaving 1 base between. The CDR3 consists of 11 residues. The CDR3 here is CASSPYNEQFF. The CDR3 DNA reads as TGTGCCAGCAGTCCCTACAATGAGCAGTTCTTC.

This clonotype was found many times. The rearrangement links TRBV6-1 to TRBJ2-7; 8 bases fit TRBD2. The CDR3 totals 17 residues. Germline CDR1 reads MNHNS; CDR2 reads SASEGT. V lost 2 bases to trimming and J lost 3 bases; unmatched junction nucleotides: 12. The CDR3 reads CASSEWKLAGGGYEQYF. The CDR3 nucleotides are TGTGCCAGCAGTGAATGGAAGCTAGCGGGCGGGGGCTACGAGCAGTACTTC.

This clonotype is classed as medium-sized. The chain uses TRBV24-1 and TRBJ2-2, with TRBD1 matching 8 bases. Germline-derived CDR1 and CDR2 are KGHDR and SFDVKD. The ends lost 3 bases at V and 1 base at J; junction bases unmatched: 3. The CDR3 sequence is 16 residues long. The CDR3 nucleotides are TGTGCCACCAGTGATCCCGGGACAGGGAACACCGGGGAGCTGTTTTTT. Translated: CATSDPGTGNTGELFF.

This clonotype was counted many times. The V call is TRBV7-9, the J call TRBJ2-1; TRBD2 matches 7 bases. The junction had 15 bases not matched to a gene; V was cut back by 5 bases and J by 5 bases. Looked up from germline, CDR1 is SEHNR and CDR2 is FQNEAQ (reference sequence). The CDR3 totals 17 residues. In nucleotides, the CDR3 is TGTGCCAGCAGCCTCGACAGCGGGGCTAGCGGTCACAATGAGCAGTTCTTC. Translation gives CASSLDSGASGHNEQFF.

This clonotype is medium-sized within its sample. CDR3 nucleotides: TGTGCCACCAGTGATTTGGCGCAGAGCTCCTACAATGAGCAGTTCTTC. This gives the protein CATSDLAQSSYNEQFF. This chain links TRBV24-1 with TRBJ2-1, with no clear D. Between the trimmed V and J ends, which lost 0 bases and 0 bases, there was a span of 8 bases. CDR3 length: 16 amino acids. The germline CDR1 and CDR2 sequences are KGHDR and SFDVKD.

In its sample, this clonotype was seen a few times. The rearrangement uses TRBV19 and TRBJ1-5; possible D gene TRBD1, 5 bases. V was clipped by 5 bases and J by 1 base, with 6 bases between them. Germline CDR1 is LNHDA and CDR2 is SQIVND (reference sequence). The CDR3 has 13 amino acids. The CDR3 region has the DNA TGTGCCAGTAGTTGGGACAGCAATCAGCCCCAGCATTTT. The encoded protein is CASSWDSNQPQHF.

This clonotype has at least ten counts. The rearrangement joins TRBV7-9 to TRBJ1-4; TRBD1 matches 9 bases. The CDR3 extends over 13 amino acids. CDR1 is SEHNR and CDR2 is FQNEAQ in the germline V gene (reference sequence). V gave up 11 bases and J gave up 7 bases; unmatched junction bases: 8. In nucleotides, the CDR3 is TGTGCCGGAAAACAGGGGGCCGGTGAAAAACTGTTTTTT. As protein: CAGKQGAGEKLFF.

This clonotype has just a few counts. The genes are TRBV28 and TRBJ2-7; TRBD2 is a possible D gene (7 bases). Germline values: CDR1 MDHEN, CDR2 SYDVKM. V shed 8 bases and J shed 6 bases, with 14 bases lying between them. This CDR3 comprises 12 residues. CDR3 DNA: TGTGCCAGCGGGGGGGGGGGCGGCGAGCAGTACTTC. It encodes CASGGGGGEQYF.

V gene TRBV28 combines with J gene TRBJ2-7, with a possible D match to TRBD1 (8 bases). V lost 5 bases, J lost 6 bases, and 17 bases lay in between. The germline gives CDR1 MDHEN, CDR2 SYDVKM. The CDR3 spans 14 residues. The CDR3: CASSQTGGGIEQYF. Written as DNA, the CDR3 is TGTGCCAGCAGTCAAACAGGGGGGGGGATCGAGCAGTACTTC.

The V call is TRBV11-2, the J call TRBJ2-1; D perhaps matches TRBD2 (6 bases). Trimming removed 4 bases from V and 5 bases from J, with 15 bases in between. This CDR3 spans 15 amino acids. CDR1 is SGHAT, CDR2 FQNNGV, per germline. CDR3 loop: CASSSTPGEDNEQFF. CDR3 nucleotides: TGTGCCAGCAGCTCGACTCCGGGAGAGGACAATGAGCAGTTCTTC.

This chain uses TRBV28 with TRBJ2-7; D unresolved. Germline V lookup: CDR1 MDHEN, CDR2 SYDVKM. This CDR3 comprises 15 residues. Trimming pared 7 bases from V and 0 bases from J, leaving 16 bases between. Here the CDR3 reads CASNRDPASSYEQYF. CDR3 DNA: TGTGCCAGCAATCGAGACCCCGCGAGCTCCTACGAGCAGTACTTC.

This clonotype is termed medium-sized. V and J are TRBV29-1 and TRBJ1-4; unclear D gene. The CDR3 totals 11 residues. CDR1 and CDR2 (germline): SQVTM, ANQGSEA. Trimming pared 4 bases from V and 7 bases from J, leaving 7 bases between. DNA for the CDR3: TGCAGCGTTGTGTACGGTGAAAAACTGTTTTTT. It is translated as CSVVYGEKLFF. The complete variable domain, with remaining parts taken from reference TRBV29-1 and TRBJ1-4, reads SAVISQKPSRDICQRGTSLTIQCQVDSQVTMMFWYRQQPGQSLTLIATANQGSEATYESGFVIDKFPISRPNLTFSTLTVSNMSPEDSSIYLCSVVYGEKLFFGSGTQLSVL.

Within the sample, this clonotype is medium-sized. This chain links TRBV6-6 with TRBJ1-1; D uncertain. Germline CDR1 reads MNHNY; CDR2 reads SVGAGI (reference sequence). This CDR3 region has 12 residues. The ends were cut back, 11 bases at V and 7 bases at J, with 17 bases in the middle. CDR3 in DNA: TGTGCCGCGGGGAGGGCAGCGGATGAAGCTTTCTTT. Translating gives CAAGRAADEAFF.